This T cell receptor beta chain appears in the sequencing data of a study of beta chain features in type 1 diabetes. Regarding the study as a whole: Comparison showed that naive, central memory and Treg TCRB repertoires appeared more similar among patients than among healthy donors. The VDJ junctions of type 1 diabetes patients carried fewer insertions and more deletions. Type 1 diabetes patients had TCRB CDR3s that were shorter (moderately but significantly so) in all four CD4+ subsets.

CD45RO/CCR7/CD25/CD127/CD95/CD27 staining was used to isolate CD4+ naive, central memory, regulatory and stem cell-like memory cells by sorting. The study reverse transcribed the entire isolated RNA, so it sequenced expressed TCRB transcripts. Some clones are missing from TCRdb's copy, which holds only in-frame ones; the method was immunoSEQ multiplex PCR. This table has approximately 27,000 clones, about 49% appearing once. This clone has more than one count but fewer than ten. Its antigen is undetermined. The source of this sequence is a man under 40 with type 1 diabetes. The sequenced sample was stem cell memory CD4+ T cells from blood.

The CDR3 DNA reads as TGTGCCAGCAGTGGGGCTCGGGCGGGGAGCTCCTACAATGAGCAGTTCTTC. It yields the protein CASSGARAGSSYNEQFF. The rearrangement links TRBV6-1 to TRBJ2-1; a weak D match, TRBD2 (6 bases). In germline, CDR1 is MNHNS, CDR2 SASEGT. V lost 4 bases and J lost 0, with 16 bases in between. There are 17 residues in the CDR3.